This TCR beta chain is from a study of blood T cell repertoires in COVID-19. The table came from immunoSEQ multiplex PCR; TCRdb's copy has only in-frame clones and leaves some out. The table shows about 130,000 clones, with about 87% occurring only once. Germline CDR1 SGHTS, CDR2 YDEGEE. Between the trimmed V and J ends, which lost 2 bases and 6 bases, there was a span of 6 bases. The CDR3 loop spans 12 amino acids. Material: peripheral blood. The sequence came from a man aged 45 to 65 with acute or convalescent COVID-19. V gene TRBV5-8 combines with J gene TRBJ1-5; possibly TRBD1 for D (5 bases). DNA of the CDR3: TGTGCCAGCAGCTTCGGGGGTCAGCCCCAGCATTTT. This encodes CASSFGGQPQHF.